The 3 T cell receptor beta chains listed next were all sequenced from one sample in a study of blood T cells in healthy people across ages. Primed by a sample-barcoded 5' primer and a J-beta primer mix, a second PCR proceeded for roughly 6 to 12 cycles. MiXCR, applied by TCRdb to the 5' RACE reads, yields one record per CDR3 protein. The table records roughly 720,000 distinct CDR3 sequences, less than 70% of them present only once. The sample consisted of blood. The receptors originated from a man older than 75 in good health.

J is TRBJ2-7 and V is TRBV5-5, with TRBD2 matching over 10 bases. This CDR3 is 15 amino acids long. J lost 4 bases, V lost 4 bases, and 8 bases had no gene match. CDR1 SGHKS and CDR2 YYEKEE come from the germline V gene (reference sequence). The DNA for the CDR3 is TGTGCCAGCAGCCTGGGCACTAGCGGGATTTACGAGCAGTACTTC. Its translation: CASSLGTSGIYEQYF.

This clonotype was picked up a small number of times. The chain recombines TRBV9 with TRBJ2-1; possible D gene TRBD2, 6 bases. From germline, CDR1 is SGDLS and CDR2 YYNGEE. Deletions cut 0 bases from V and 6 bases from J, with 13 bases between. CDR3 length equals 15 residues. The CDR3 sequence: CASSVEGLASNEQFF. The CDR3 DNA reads TGTGCCAGCAGCGTAGAGGGGCTAGCGAGCAATGAGCAGTTCTTC.

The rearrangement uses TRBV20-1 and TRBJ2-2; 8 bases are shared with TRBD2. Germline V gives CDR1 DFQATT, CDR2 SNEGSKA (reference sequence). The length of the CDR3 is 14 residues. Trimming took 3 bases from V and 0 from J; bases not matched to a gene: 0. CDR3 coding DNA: TGCAGTGCTAGTAGCGGGACGAACACCGGGGAGCTGTTTTTT. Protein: CSASSGTNTGELFF.